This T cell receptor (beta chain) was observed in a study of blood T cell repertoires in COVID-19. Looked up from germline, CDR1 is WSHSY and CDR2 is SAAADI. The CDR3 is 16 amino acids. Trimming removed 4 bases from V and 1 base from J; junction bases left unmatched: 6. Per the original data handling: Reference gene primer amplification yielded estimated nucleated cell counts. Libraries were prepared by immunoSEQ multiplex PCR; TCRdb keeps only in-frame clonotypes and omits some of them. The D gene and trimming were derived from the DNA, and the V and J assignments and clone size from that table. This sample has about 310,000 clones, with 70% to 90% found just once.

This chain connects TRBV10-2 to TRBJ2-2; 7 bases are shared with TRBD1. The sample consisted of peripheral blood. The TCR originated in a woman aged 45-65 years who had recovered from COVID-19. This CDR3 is CASSGRQGVNTGELFF. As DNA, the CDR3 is TGCGCCAGCAGTGGTAGACAGGGAGTGAACACCGGGGAGCTGTTTTTT.